This TCR beta chain emerged from a study of cytomegalovirus exposure and HLA in healthy donors. Donors sampled were nominally healthy, though unrecorded immune exposures were likely. About this clone itself: The antigen remains undetermined.

The PCR employed 60 Vbeta primers together with 13 Jbeta primers. Clones were read by immunoSEQ multiplex PCR, and TCRdb kept only the in-frame ones, dropping some. The repertoire has 100,000 to 150,000 clones, approximately 82% of them found once; the top ten carry about 2.5%. The CDR3 contains 13 residues. Germline CDR1 reads SNHLY; CDR2 reads FYNNEI. V lost 7 bases and J 6 bases, leaving 15 bases between the germline ends. Study results and caveats: With further analysis later on, most CMV-associated TCR beta chains appeared HLA-restricted.

The chain combines TRBV2 with TRBJ1-1; D is perhaps TRBD1 (5 bases). The source material was PBMCs. This clonotype originated in a man between 50 and 59 years old in good health and CMV-seronegative. CDR3 protein: CASIGGEVAEAFF. CDR3 in DNA: TGTGCCAGCATTGGAGGGGAGGTGGCTGAAGCTTTCTTT.